The 14 T cell receptor beta chains below all came from one sample that was sequenced in a study of T cell repertoires in ileal Crohn's disease. Profiling relied on immunoSEQ multiplex PCR, and the TCRdb table lists in-frame clones only, not all of them. The repertoire holds about 62,000 clones, with about 89% as singletons. This sample's time point: neoterminal ileum biopsy at postoperative endoscopy, about 6 months after surgery. The specimen was ileal tissue. All receptors derive from an adult with Crohn's disease.

The chain uses TRBV5-1 and TRBJ2-1; the match to TRBD2 covers 10 bases. Germline CDR1 reads SGHRS; CDR2 reads YFSETQ. This CDR3 is 16 amino acids long. The ends lost 4 bases at V and 7 bases at J; junction bases unmatched: 11. The CDR3 DNA reads as TGCGCCAGCAGCCTTAACCCTAGCGGGAGCTTGAATGAGCAGTTCTTC. As protein: CASSLNPSGSLNEQFF.

The chain has TRBV19 and TRBJ2-3, with a weak D call TRBD2 (6 bases). In germline, CDR1 is LNHDA, CDR2 SQIVND (reference sequence). This CDR3 has 13 residues. The V end lost 7 bases, the J end lost 8 bases, and 16 bases lay between the germline ends. The CDR3 bases are TGTGCCAGTATAAACGTTGGCGGGACTACGCAGTATTTT. Translated, it gives CASINVGGTTQYF.

The chain couples TRBV5-6 to TRBJ2-3; the match to TRBD1 covers 9 bases. The CDR3 has 15 residues. V gave up 0 bases and J gave up 7 bases; unmatched junction bases: 6. Germline-derived CDR1 and CDR2 are SGHDT and YYEEEE. This chain's CDR3 is CASSLEEGQGHTQYF. The CDR3, as DNA: TGTGCCAGCAGCTTGGAGGAAGGACAGGGGCATACGCAGTATTTT.

The V call is TRBV6-1, the J call TRBJ2-2, with TRBD2 identical over 12 bases. The V segment lost 8 bases and the J segment 6 bases; nucleotides outside the gene matches: 7. CDR3 length equals 15 residues. Looked up from germline, CDR1 is MNHNS and CDR2 is SASEGT. The CDR3 reads CASRRLAGVAGELFF. The DNA for the CDR3 is TGTGCCAGCCGACGACTAGCGGGAGTCGCCGGGGAGCTGTTTTTT.

CDR3 sequence: CASSPRPGTGFTNQPQHF. In DNA, the CDR3 is TGTGCCAGTAGTCCTCGTCCCGGGACAGGGTTTACTAATCAGCCCCAGCATTTT. The chain employs TRBV19 and TRBJ1-5; 9 nucleotides align to TRBD1. Germline V gene sequence: CDR1 LNHDA, CDR2 SQIVND (reference sequence). This CDR3 is 18 amino acids long. Trimming cost V 5 bases and J 4 bases; bases outside gene matches: 15.

The chain combines TRBV28 with TRBJ1-6, with D maybe TRBD1 (5 bases). CDR1 and CDR2 (germline): MDHEN, SYDVKM. V was trimmed by 5 bases and J by 7 bases, leaving 15 bases between them. This CDR3 region has 15 residues. The CDR3: CASSKMAGDNSPLHF. The CDR3 coding sequence is TGTGCCAGCAGTAAAATGGCGGGGGACAATTCACCCCTCCACTTT.

The chain couples TRBV9 to TRBJ1-5, with a tentative D call TRBD1 (6 bases). The V end lost 3 bases, the J end lost 7 bases, and 14 bases lay between the germline ends. This CDR3 region has 14 residues. In germline, CDR1 is SGDLS, CDR2 YYNGEE. In DNA form, the CDR3 reads TGTGCCAGCAGCGCGGGACAACAGGCGCAGCCCCAGCATTTT. Amino acid sequence: CASSAGQQAQPQHF.

The V gene is TRBV6-1, the J gene TRBJ1-1; D remains unclear. The CDR3 is made up of 14 amino acids. Germline values: CDR1 MNHNS, CDR2 SASEGT. Trimming removed 5 bases at V and 0 bases at J, with 10 bases between. This CDR3 is CASSPATLNTEAFF. The CDR3 region has the DNA TGTGCCAGCAGTCCAGCGACGTTGAACACTGAAGCTTTCTTT.

The chain recombines TRBV5-4 with TRBJ2-7, with a tentative D call TRBD1 (5 bases). The V end lost 1 base, the J end lost 1 base, and 6 bases lay between the germline ends. Germline-derived CDR1 and CDR2 are SGHNT and YYREEE (reference sequence). The CDR3 has 13 residues. The CDR3 DNA reads as TGTGCCAGCAGCTTGAGGGGATCCTACGAGCAGTACTTC. It yields the protein CASSLRGSYEQYF. The full variable domain, with the rest looked up from reference TRBV5-4 and TRBJ2-7, is ETGVTQSPTHLIKTRGQQVTLRCSSQSGHNTVSWYQQALGQGPQFIFQYYREEENGRGNFPPRFSGLQFPNYSSELNVNALELDDSALYLCASSLRGSYEQYFGPGTRLTVT.

The V gene is TRBV2, the J gene TRBJ1-4; 8 bases align to TRBD1. Germline loops: CDR1 SNHLY, CDR2 FYNNEI. Trimming removed 6 bases from V and 8 bases from J; junction bases left unmatched: 8. This CDR3 spans 14 amino acids. CDR3 sequence: CASRETGVGEKLFF. The CDR3 DNA sequence: TGTGCCAGCAGAGAGACAGGGGTTGGAGAAAAACTGTTTTTT.

The chain recombines TRBV5-4 with TRBJ2-3; 8 positions match TRBD2. The CDR3 is made up of 16 amino acids. J gave up 3 bases and V 4 bases, and 10 bases lay outside the gene matches. CDR1 is SGHNT and CDR2 is YYREEE in the germline V gene (reference sequence). The CDR3 loop reads CASSPRLRGDTDTQYF. The CDR3 DNA follows: TGTGCCAGCAGCCCGCGCTTGCGGGGGGATACAGATACGCAGTATTTT.

V gene TRBV28 combines with J gene TRBJ1-2; 12 positions agree with TRBD1. Germline V gene data show CDR1 as MDHEN and CDR2 as SYDVKM. Trimming at V came to 4 bases and at J to 8 bases, leaving 8 bases not matched to a gene. The CDR3 runs 15 residues. The chain's CDR3 is CASSSPGQGADGYTF. DNA for the CDR3: TGTGCCAGCAGTTCGCCGGGACAGGGGGCGGACGGCTACACCTTC.

The rearrangement joins TRBV27 to TRBJ1-1; D remains ambiguous. The CDR3 sequence is 14 residues long. Germline CDR1 is MNHEY and CDR2 is SMNVEV (reference sequence). The ends were cut back, 5 bases at V and 0 bases at J, with 10 bases in the middle. CDR3 amino acids: CASSVGVMNTEAFF. Here the CDR3 DNA reads TGTGCCAGCAGTGTGGGAGTTATGAACACTGAAGCTTTCTTT.

The chain carries TRBV5-1 and TRBJ1-1, with D unclear. The CDR3 contains 13 residues. CDR1 and CDR2 (germline): SGHRS, YFSETQ. V lost 1 base and J lost 4, with 8 bases in between. The CDR3 coding sequence is TGCGCCAGCAGCTTGTCGGTTTTCACTGAAGCTTTCTTT. Translating it yields CASSLSVFTEAFF.